The 5 T cell receptor beta chains below were found in one sample sequenced in a study of blood T cell repertoires in COVID-19. Using immunoSEQ multiplex PCR, the repertoire was profiled, and TCRdb retains in-frame clones only, with some absent. The sample carries around 28,000 clones, nearly 90% recorded once. Input material: peripheral blood. These receptors all stem from a human donor with acute or convalescent COVID-19. The donor label of this sample is uncertain.

V usage is TRBV9 and J usage is TRBJ2-3; D is undetermined. The ends were cut back, 0 bases at V and 0 bases at J, with 8 bases in the middle. In germline, CDR1 is SGDLS, CDR2 YYNGEE. There are 15 residues in the CDR3. CDR3 sequence: CASSVDGRSTDTQYF. The CDR3 nucleotides are TGTGCCAGCAGCGTAGATGGGCGAAGCACAGATACGCAGTATTTT.

This clone turned up a few times. This rearrangement joins TRBV6-5 to TRBJ1-2; 8 positions agree with TRBD1. This CDR3 has 14 amino acids. Germline V gene lookup returns CDR1 MNHEY and CDR2 SVGAGI. V lost 6 bases to trimming and J lost 4 bases; unmatched junction nucleotides: 7. This CDR3 is CASSWGQAPYGYTF. The CDR3 DNA sequence: TGTGCCAGCAGCTGGGGACAGGCCCCCTATGGCTACACCTTC.

The rearrangement joins TRBV30 to TRBJ2-3, with TRBD2 as a possible D gene (7 bases). The CDR3 loop spans 16 amino acids. Trimming removed 2 bases from V and 4 bases from J, with 19 bases in between. The germline V gene has CDR1 GTSNPN and CDR2 SVGIG (reference sequence). The CDR3 is CAWSRPWGGASDTQYF. DNA for the CDR3: TGTGCCTGGAGTCGCCCCTGGGGGGGGGCCTCAGATACGCAGTATTTT.

This clone was detected once. The chain recombines TRBV19 with TRBJ2-7; 10 bases fit TRBD2. CDR3 length: 15 residues. From germline, CDR1 is LNHDA and CDR2 SQIVND (reference sequence). V lost 1 base and J lost 4; bases outside the gene matches: 4. The CDR3 loop reads CASSIGGLASYEQYF. The CDR3 DNA reads as TGTGCCAGTAGTATAGGGGGACTAGCGAGTTACGAGCAGTACTTC.

V and J are TRBV5-1 and TRBJ1-2, with D unclear. CDR3 length: 14 amino acids. Deletions cut 3 bases from V and 6 bases from J, with 15 bases between. CDR1 is SGHRS, CDR2 YFSETQ, per germline. The chain's CDR3 is CASSSSGVLHGYTF. The CDR3 DNA reads as TGCGCCAGCAGCTCATCCGGGGTCCTGCATGGCTACACCTTC.